One and the same sample provided the 9 T cell receptor beta chains below, sequenced in a study of blood T cells in healthy people across ages. Sample-barcoded 5' priming and a J-beta primer mix drove a second PCR of roughly 7 to 11 cycles. TCRdb processed the 5' RACE reads anew with MiXCR; each CDR3 protein has one entry. The repertoire includes about 620,000 distinct CDR3 sequences, about 21% of them detected once, and roughly 3.9% sits in the top ten. The sequencing sample was made of blood. These receptors all come from an older man in good health.

The V and J genes are TRBV2 and TRBJ2-2, with D tentatively TRBD2 (5 bases). V gave up 6 bases and J gave up 3 bases, with 5 bases separating them. Germline-derived CDR1 and CDR2 are SNHLY and FYNNEI. The CDR3 consists of 12 residues. The DNA of the CDR3 is TGTGCCAGCAGGGAGGACACCGGGGAGCTGTTTTTT. Translated: CASREDTGELFF.

The chain couples TRBV3-1 to TRBJ2-2; 12 bases line up with TRBD2. Germline lookup yields CDR1 LGHDT and CDR2 YNNKEL (reference sequence). V lost 4 bases, J lost 4 bases, and 4 bases stayed unmatched. This CDR3 contains 16 residues. CDR3 in DNA: TGTGCCAGCAGCCGAAGGACTAGCGGGACCACCGGGGAGCTGTTTTTT. Encoded protein: CASSRRTSGTTGELFF.

J is TRBJ2-3 and V is TRBV14; tentatively, D is TRBD2 (5 bases). Germline V gene data show CDR1 as SGHDN and CDR2 as FVKESK. The V gene lost 1 base and the J gene lost 0 bases, with 23 bases spanning the gap. The CDR3 consists of 20 residues. CDR3 DNA sequence: TGTGCCAGCAGCCAAGGGCCCAGCGGACCGCGAACAGTAAGCACAGATACGCAGTATTTT. Residues: CASSQGPSGPRTVSTDTQYF. The full variable domain, its missing parts supplied by reference TRBV14 and TRBJ2-3, is EAGVTQFPSHSVIEKGQTVTLRCDPISGHDNLYWYRRVMGKEIKFLLHFVKESKQDESGMPNNRFLAERTGGTYSTLKVQPAELEDSGVYFCASSQGPSGPRTVSTDTQYFGPGTRLTVL.

The V and J genes are TRBV10-3 and TRBJ2-5; 11 nucleotides align to TRBD2. The J call is uncertain, as TRBJ2-7 better fits the DNA end. The V gene's germline CDR1 is ENHRY and CDR2 SYGVKD. The CDR3 has 15 amino acids. In DNA, the CDR3 is TGTGCCATCAGTGACACTAGCGGGGGACCCTACGAGCAGTACTTC. Translating gives CAISDTSGGPYEQYF.

This clonotype has just a few counts. The chain employs TRBV29-1 and TRBJ2-1; TRBD1 matches 10 bases. Germline lookup yields CDR1 SQVTM and CDR2 ANQGSEA. Germline trimming cut 7 bases from V and 7 bases from J; bases unmatched to any gene: 10. The CDR3 length is 14 residues. The CDR3 nucleotides read TGCAGCGGTGGCGGACAGGGGGTGTCTAATGAGCAGTTCTTC. Residues: CSGGGQGVSNEQFF.

This clonotype was detected ten times or more. The chain carries TRBV12-3 or TRBV12-4 and TRBJ2-5, with D unresolved. V lost 4 bases and J lost 5, with 14 bases in between. The CDR3 has 14 amino acids. CDR3 sequence reads: CASSSRTQTETQYF. The CDR3 coding sequence is TGTGCCAGCAGTTCCCGGACCCAAACGGAGACCCAGTACTTC.

This clonotype was seen more than once but under ten times. The rearrangement links TRBV3-1 to TRBJ2-7, with 7 bases identical to TRBD2. Trimming cost V 1 base and J 2 bases; bases outside gene matches: 11. This CDR3 has 17 residues. Germline V CDR1 and CDR2: LGHDT, YNNKEL (reference sequence). The CDR3 nucleotides are TGTGCCAGCAGCCAAGGCCCTAGCGGCTACATCCCCTACGAGCAGTACTTC. It codes for CASSQGPSGYIPYEQYF.

J is TRBJ2-3 and V is TRBV15; 7 bases agree with TRBD2. This CDR3 comprises 16 residues. Germline assignment: CDR1 LNHNV and CDR2 YYDKDF (reference sequence). The J segment lost 3 bases and the V segment lost 1 base, leaving 7 bases of the junction unmatched. The CDR3 is CATSRGGRSETDTQYF. The CDR3 DNA sequence: TGTGCCACCAGCAGAGGCGGGAGATCCGAGACAGATACGCAGTATTTT. The full variable domain, completed using reference TRBV15 and TRBJ2-3, is DAMVIQNPRYQVTQFGKPVTLSCSQTLNHNVMYWYQQKSSQAPKLLFHYYDKDFNNEADTPDNFQSRRPNTSFCFLDIRSPGLGDTAMYLCATSRGGRSETDTQYFGPGTRLTVL.

The chain is built from TRBV7-3 and TRBJ1-1, with TRBD1 matching over 9 bases. Germline-derived CDR1 and CDR2 are SGHTA and FQGTGA. Trimming removed 10 bases from V and 0 bases from J; junction bases left unmatched: 9. The CDR3 is 15 amino acids. CDR3 coding DNA: TGTGCCACTAAGGACAGGGGAGTAGTGAACACTGAAGCTTTCTTT. Protein product: CATKDRGVVNTEAFF.